This TCR beta chain was captured by sequencing in a study of synovial regulatory T cells in juvenile arthritis. General study findings and limits: CDR3 overlap with synovial Tregs was higher for iaTregs than other blood Tregs.

As concerns this clone: Its specificity is not known.

Patients had median age approximately 10 years, range about 2.3-22.9. The germline gives CDR1 MDHEN, CDR2 SYDVKM. There are 16 residues in the CDR3. No DNA sequence was recorded. The data were produced by immunoSEQ multiplex PCR, yet TCRdb's version contains in-frame clones alone and is incomplete. Its table records 10,000 or so clones. The receptor comes from a donor between 2 and 29 years old with juvenile idiopathic arthritis. The chain employs TRBV28 and TRBJ2-1. Sequencing used Treg cells from blood. Subset given: remaining (HLA-DR-negative) circulating blood Treg cells. CDR3: CASSSGRKVSYNEQFF.